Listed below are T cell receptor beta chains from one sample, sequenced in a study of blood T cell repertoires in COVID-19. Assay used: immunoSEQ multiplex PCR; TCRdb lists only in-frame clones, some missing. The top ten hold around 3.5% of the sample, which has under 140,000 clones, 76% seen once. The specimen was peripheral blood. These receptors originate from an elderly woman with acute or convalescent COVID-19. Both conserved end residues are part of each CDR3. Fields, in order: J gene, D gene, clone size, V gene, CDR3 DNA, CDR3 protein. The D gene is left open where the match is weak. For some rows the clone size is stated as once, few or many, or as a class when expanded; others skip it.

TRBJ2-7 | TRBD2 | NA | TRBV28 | TGTGCCAGCAGTCCTCGGACTAGCTCCTACGAGCAGTACTTC | CASSPRTSSYEQYF
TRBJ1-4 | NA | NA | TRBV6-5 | TGTGCCAGCAGACGCAGGGGTGTGTATGAAAAACTGTTTTTT | CASRRRGVYEKLFF
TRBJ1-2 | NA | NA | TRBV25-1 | TGTGCCAGCAGTATCGGCTATGGCTACACCTTC | CASSIGYGYTF
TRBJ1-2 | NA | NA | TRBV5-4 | TGTGCCAGCAGCTTGTCACGGAACTATGGCTACACCTTC | CASSLSRNYGYTF
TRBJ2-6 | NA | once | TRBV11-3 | TGTGCCAGCAGCTTAGATCTCGGACACACCTCTGGGGCCAACGTCCTGACTTTC | CASSLDLGHTSGANVLTF
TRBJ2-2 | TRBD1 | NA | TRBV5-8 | TGTGCCAGCAGCTTGCCCGGGACAGGGGCAGCCGGGGAGCTGTTTTTT | CASSLPGTGAAGELFF
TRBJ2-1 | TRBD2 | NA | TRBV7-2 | TGTGCCAGCAGCCCCCCTAGCGGGCGGCAGTTCTTC | CASSPPSGRQFF
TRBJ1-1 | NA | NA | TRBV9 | TGTGCCAGCAGCGTAGGGCAGGGATTTAACACTGAAGCTTTCTTT | CASSVGQGFNTEAFF
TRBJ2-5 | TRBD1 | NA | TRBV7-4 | TGTGCCAGCAGCTTACGACCCGGGACAGGGAACCAAGAGACCCAGTACTTC | CASSLRPGTGNQETQYF
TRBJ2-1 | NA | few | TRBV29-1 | TGCAGCGTTGACGGGGGTAGGTTCTTCAATGAGCAGTTCTTC | CSVDGGRFFNEQFF
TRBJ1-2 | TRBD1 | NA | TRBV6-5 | TGTGCCAGCAGTCTACAGGGGGCTGCTGGCTACACCTTC | CASSLQGAAGYTF
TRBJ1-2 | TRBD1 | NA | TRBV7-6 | TGTGCCAGCAGCCTTGGGACAGACGGGGGCTACACCTTC | CASSLGTDGGYTF
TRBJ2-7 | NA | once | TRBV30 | TGTGCCTGGAGCAGGGGTTACGAGCAGTACTTC | CAWSRGYEQYF
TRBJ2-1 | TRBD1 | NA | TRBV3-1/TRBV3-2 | TGTGCCAGCAGCCTAACAGGGGAAATCTACAATGAGCAGTTCTTC | CASSLTGEIYNEQFF
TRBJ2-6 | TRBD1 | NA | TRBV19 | TGTGCCAGTAGAATTTCGGGACAGGGGGATGGGGCCAACGTCCTGACTTTC | CASRISGQGDGANVLTF
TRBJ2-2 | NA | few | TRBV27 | TGTGCCAGCAGTTTAGAAGGCAGGCTCACCGGGGAGCTGTTTTTT | CASSLEGRLTGELFF
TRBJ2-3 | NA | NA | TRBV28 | TGTGCCAGCAGCAGCGGTGCTAGCACAGATACGCAGTATTTT | CASSSGASTDTQYF
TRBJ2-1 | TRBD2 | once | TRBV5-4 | TGTGCCAGCAGTCCGTCCAGGACTAGCGGGAGGAATGAGCAGTTCTTC | CASSPSRTSGRNEQFF
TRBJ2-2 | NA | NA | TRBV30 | TGTGCCTGGACCGGCGGAAAAGGGGGATCCGGGGAGCTGTTTTTT | CAWTGGKGGSGELFF
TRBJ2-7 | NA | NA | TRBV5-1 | TGCGCCAGCAGGGACAGCCCTTACGAGCAGTACTTC | CASRDSPYEQYF
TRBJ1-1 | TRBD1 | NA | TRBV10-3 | TGTGCCATCAGGGATCCGAGGGGGCTGGACACTGAAGCTTTCTTT | CAIRDPRGLDTEAFF
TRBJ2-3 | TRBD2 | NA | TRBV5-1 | TGCGCCAGCAGCTTGGCTCTACTAGCGGGGGTGAGCACAGATACGCAGTATTTT | CASSLALLAGVSTDTQYF
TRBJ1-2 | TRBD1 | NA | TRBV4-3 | TGCGCCAGCAGCCAAGATTTCCAGGGGGTGGGTGGCTACACCTTC | CASSQDFQGVGGYTF
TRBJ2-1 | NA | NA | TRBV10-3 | TGTGCCATCAGGGACCTCCGGGATTACAATTCAAATGAGCAGTTCTTC | CAIRDLRDYNSNEQFF
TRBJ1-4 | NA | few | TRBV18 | TGTGCCAGCTCACGCTCTAGGGGTGCAACTAATGAAAAACTGTTTTTT | CASSRSRGATNEKLFF
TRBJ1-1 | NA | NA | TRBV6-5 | TGTGCCAGCAGCCGTTGGACGGGGATTGAAGCTTTCTTT | CASSRWTGIEAFF
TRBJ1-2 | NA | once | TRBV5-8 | TGTGCCAGCAGCTTGAGGTCCGGGGGGTACTATGGCTACACCTTC | CASSLRSGGYYGYTF
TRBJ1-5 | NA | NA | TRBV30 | TGTGCCTGGAGCCTACGGGGGAATAAGCATTTT | CAWSLRGNKHF
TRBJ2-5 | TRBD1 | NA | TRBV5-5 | TGTGCCAGCAGCTTTTCGCCGGGACAGGTGGTTCAGACCCAGTACTTC | CASSFSPGQVVQTQYF
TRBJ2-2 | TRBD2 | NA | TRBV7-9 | TGTGCCAGCAGCTTAGGGAGTCTGAGACTAGCGGGAGAAGCCGGGGAGCTGTTTTTT | CASSLGSLRLAGEAGELFF
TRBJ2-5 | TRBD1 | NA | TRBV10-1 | TGCGCCAGCAGTAGGACAGGGGTTCAAGAGACCCAGTACTTC | CASSRTGVQETQYF
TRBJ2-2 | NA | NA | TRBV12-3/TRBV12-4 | TGTGCCAGCAGTTTCGCGAACACCGGGGAGCTGTTTTTT | CASSFANTGELFF
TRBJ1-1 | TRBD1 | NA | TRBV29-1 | TGCAGCGTAACCGAACTGAGGGACAGGTCGGGATGGACTGAAGCTTTCTTT | CSVTELRDRSGWTEAFF
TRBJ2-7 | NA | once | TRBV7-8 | TGTGCCAGCAGCTTAGGACGGACAGATTCCTACGAGCAGTACTTC | CASSLGRTDSYEQYF
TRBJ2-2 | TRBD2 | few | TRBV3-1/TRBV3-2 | TGTGCCAGCAGCCAGCTGAGCGGGGGGAACACCGGGGAGCTGTTTTTT | CASSQLSGGNTGELFF
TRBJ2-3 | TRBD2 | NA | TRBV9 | TGTGCCAGCAACCCGGGGGTCCTAGCGGGTAGCGATACGCAGTATTTT | CASNPGVLAGSDTQYF
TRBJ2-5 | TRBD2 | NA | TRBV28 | TGTGCCAGCAGGAAGGTACTAGCGGGAGTGGTTGGATCAGAGACCCAGTACTTC | CASRKVLAGVVGSETQYF